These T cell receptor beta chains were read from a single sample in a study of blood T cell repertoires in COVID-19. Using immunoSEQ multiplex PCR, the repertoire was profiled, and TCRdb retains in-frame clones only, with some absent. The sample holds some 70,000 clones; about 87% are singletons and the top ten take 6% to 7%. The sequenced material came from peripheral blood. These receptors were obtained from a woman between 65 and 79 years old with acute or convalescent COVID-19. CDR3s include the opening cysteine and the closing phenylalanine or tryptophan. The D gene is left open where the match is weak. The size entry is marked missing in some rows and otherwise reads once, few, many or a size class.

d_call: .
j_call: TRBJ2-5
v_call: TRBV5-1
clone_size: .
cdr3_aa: CASSERVGKETQYF
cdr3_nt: TGCGCCAGCAGTGAGAGGGTAGGAAAAGAGACCCAGTACTTC

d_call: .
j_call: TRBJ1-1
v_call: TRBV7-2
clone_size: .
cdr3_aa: CASSLMGQNTEAFF
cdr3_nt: TGTGCCAGCAGCTTAATGGGACAAAACACTGAAGCTTTCTTT

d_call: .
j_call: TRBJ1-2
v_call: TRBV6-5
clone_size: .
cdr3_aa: CASSSRISNYGYTF
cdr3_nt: TGTGCCAGCAGTTCCCGTATCTCTAACTATGGCTACACCTTC

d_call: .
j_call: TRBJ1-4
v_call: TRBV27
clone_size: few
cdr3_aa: CASRGGEKLFF
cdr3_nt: TGTGCCAGCAGGGGAGGGGAAAAACTGTTTTTT

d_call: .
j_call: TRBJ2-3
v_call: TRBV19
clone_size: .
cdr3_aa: CASSGGTAEFTDTQYF
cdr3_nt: TGTGCCAGTAGTGGCGGGACCGCGGAGTTCACAGATACGCAGTATTTT

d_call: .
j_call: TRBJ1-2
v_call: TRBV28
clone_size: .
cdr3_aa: CASRLTSYGYTF
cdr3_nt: TGTGCCAGCCGCTTGACTTCCTATGGCTACACCTTC

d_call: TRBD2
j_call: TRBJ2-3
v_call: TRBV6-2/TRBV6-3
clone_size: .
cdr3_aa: CASSYSYSTSGASSTDTQYF
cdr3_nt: TGTGCCAGCAGTTACTCGTATAGTACTAGCGGGGCCTCTAGCACAGATACGCAGTATTTT

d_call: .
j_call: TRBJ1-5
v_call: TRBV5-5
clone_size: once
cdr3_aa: CASSLGGFNQPQHF
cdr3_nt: TGTGCCAGCAGCTTGGGAGGGTTTAATCAGCCCCAGCATTTT

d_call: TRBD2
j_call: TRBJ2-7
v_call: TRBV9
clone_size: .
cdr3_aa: CASSASPGGSYEQYF
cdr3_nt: TGTGCCAGCAGCGCCTCCCCCGGGGGGTCCTACGAGCAGTACTTC

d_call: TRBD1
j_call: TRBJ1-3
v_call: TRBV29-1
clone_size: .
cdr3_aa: CSGENRGVGNTIYF
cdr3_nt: TGCAGCGGGGAAAACAGGGGAGTAGGGAACACCATATATTTT

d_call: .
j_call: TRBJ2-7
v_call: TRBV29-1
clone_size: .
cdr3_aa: CSVVRDTSSYEQYF
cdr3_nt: TGCAGCGTTGTTCGGGACACCAGCTCCTACGAGCAGTACTTC

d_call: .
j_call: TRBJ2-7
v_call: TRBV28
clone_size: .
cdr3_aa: CASSLGRVGYEQYF
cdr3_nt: TGTGCCAGCAGTTTAGGCAGGGTGGGCTACGAGCAGTACTTC

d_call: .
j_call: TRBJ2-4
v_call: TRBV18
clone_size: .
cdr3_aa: CASSPWGQLNIQYF
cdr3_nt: TGTGCCAGCTCACCGTGGGGGCAGTTAAACATTCAGTACTTC

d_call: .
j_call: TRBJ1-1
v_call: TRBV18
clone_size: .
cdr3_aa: CASSPSSVMNTEAFF
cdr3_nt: TGTGCCAGCTCACCTTCCTCTGTAATGAACACTGAAGCTTTCTTT

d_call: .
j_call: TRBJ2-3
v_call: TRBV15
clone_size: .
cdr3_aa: CATSRVGFTDTQYF
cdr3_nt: TGTGCCACCAGCAGAGTGGGCTTCACAGATACGCAGTATTTT

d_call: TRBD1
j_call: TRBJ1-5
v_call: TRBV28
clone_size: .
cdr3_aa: CASSLWTGTSNQPQHF
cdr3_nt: TGTGCCAGCAGTTTATGGACAGGGACTAGCAATCAGCCCCAGCATTTT

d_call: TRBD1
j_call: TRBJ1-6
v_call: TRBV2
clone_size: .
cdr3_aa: CASSERLQGGFPNSPLHF
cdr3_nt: TGTGCCAGCAGTGAAAGGTTACAGGGGGGCTTTCCAAATTCACCCCTCCACTTT

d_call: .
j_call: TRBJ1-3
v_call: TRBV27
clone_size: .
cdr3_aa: CASSLSSGGNTIYF
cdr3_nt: TGTGCCAGCAGTTTATCTAGCGGGGGAAACACCATATATTTT

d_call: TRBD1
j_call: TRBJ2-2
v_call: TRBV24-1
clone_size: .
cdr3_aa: CATSDPGQGDTGELFF
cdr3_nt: TGTGCCACCAGTGACCCGGGACAGGGGGACACCGGGGAGCTGTTTTTT

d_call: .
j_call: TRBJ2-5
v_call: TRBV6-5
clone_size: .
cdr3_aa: CASTEGTGRETQYF
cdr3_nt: TGTGCCAGCACCGAAGGTACAGGGCGGGAGACCCAGTACTTC

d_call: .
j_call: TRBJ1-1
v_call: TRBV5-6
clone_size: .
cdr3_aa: CASTRDTNTEAFF
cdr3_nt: TGTGCCAGCACCCGGGATACGAACACTGAAGCTTTCTTT

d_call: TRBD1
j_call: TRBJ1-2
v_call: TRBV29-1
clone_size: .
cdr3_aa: CSVEAARTGNYGYTF
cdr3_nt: TGCAGCGTTGAAGCCGCCCGGACAGGGAACTATGGCTACACCTTC

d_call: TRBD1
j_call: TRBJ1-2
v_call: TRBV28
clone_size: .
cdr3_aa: CASSPPDRASGYTF
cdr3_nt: TGTGCCAGCAGCCCACCAGACAGGGCTAGTGGCTACACCTTC

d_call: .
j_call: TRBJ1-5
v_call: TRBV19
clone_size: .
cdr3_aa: CASSIVGGDQPQHF
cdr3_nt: TGTGCCAGTAGTATAGTCGGAGGGGACCAGCCCCAGCATTTT

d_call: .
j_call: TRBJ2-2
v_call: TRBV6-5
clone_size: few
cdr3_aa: CASSYSNQIDTGELFF
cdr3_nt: TGTGCCAGCAGTTACTCTAACCAGATTGACACCGGGGAGCTGTTTTTT

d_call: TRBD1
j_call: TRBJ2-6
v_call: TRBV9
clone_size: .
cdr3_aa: CASSVGQGSGANVLTF
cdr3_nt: TGTGCCAGCAGCGTAGGACAGGGCTCTGGGGCCAACGTCCTGACTTTC

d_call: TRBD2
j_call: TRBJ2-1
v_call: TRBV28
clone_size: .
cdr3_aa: CASRAGGNYNEQFF
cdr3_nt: TGTGCCAGCAGGGCGGGAGGAAACTACAATGAGCAGTTCTTC

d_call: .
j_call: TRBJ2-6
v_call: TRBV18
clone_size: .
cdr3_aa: CASCRTAGANVLTF
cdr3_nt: TGTGCCAGCTGTAGGACAGCCGGGGCCAACGTCCTGACTTTC

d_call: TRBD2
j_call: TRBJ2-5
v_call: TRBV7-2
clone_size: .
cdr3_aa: CASSPLESGARTQYF
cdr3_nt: TGTGCCAGCAGCCCCTTAGAGAGCGGGGCCCGTACCCAGTACTTC

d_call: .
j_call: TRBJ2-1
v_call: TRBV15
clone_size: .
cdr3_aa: CATSRGRSYNEQFF
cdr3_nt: TGTGCCACCAGTAGGGGCCGCTCCTACAATGAGCAGTTCTTC

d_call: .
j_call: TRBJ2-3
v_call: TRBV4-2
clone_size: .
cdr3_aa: CASSQAGSDTQYF
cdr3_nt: TGTGCCAGCAGCCAAGCGGGATCAGATACGCAGTATTTT

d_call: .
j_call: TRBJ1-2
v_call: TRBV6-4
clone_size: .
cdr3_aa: CASSATGYYGYTF
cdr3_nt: TGTGCCAGCAGTGCCACAGGCTACTATGGCTACACCTTC

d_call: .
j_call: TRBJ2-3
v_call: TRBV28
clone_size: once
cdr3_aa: CASWSSKDTQYF
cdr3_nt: TGTGCCAGCTGGAGTAGCAAGGATACGCAGTATTTT

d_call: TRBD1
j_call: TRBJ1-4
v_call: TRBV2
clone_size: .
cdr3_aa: CASSIRDSLRNEKLFF
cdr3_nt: TGTGCCAGCAGCATCCGGGACAGCCTTCGAAATGAAAAACTGTTTTTT

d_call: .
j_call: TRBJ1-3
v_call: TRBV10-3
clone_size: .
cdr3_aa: CAISDVQGIISGNTIYF
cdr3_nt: TGTGCCATCAGTGACGTACAGGGAATAATATCTGGAAACACCATATATTTT

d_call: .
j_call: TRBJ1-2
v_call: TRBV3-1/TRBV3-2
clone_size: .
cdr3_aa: CASSHDGAFGYTF
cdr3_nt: TGTGCCAGCAGTCACGATGGGGCCTTTGGCTACACCTTC

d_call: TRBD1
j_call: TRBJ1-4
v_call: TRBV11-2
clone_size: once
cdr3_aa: CASSLSLGQGGEKLFF
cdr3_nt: TGTGCCAGCAGCCTTTCTCTCGGACAGGGAGGAGAAAAACTGTTTTTT

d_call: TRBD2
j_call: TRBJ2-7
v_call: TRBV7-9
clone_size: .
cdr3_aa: CASSLGTSGGEQYF
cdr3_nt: TGTGCCAGCAGTCTCGGGACTAGCGGGGGCGAGCAGTACTTC

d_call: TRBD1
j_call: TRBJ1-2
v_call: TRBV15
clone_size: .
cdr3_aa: CATSRDRLEGGNYGYTF
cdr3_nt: TGTGCCACCAGCAGAGATCGCTTGGAAGGGGGCAACTATGGCTACACCTTC

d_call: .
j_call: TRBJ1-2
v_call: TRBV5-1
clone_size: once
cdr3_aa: CASSPYNRESNYGYTF
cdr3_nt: TGCGCCAGCAGCCCATATAACAGGGAGAGTAACTATGGCTACACCTTC

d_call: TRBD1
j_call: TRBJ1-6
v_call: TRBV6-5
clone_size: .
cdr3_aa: CASSYGQGDSPLHF
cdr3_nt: TGTGCCAGCAGTTACGGACAGGGGGATTCACCCCTCCACTTT

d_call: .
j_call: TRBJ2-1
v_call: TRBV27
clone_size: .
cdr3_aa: CASSFGTAKNEQFF
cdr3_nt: TGTGCCAGCAGTTTTGGGACTGCTAAAAATGAGCAGTTCTTC

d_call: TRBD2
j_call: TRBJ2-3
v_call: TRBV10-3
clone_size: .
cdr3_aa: CAISEGLAGATDTQYF
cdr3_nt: TGTGCCATCAGTGAGGGACTAGCGGGAGCCACAGATACGCAGTATTTT

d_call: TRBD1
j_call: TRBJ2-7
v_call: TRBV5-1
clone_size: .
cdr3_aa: CASSFGPRETGLRDEQYF
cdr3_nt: TGCGCCAGCAGCTTTGGGCCCAGGGAGACAGGGCTGAGGGACGAGCAGTACTTC

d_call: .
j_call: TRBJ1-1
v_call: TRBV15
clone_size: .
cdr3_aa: CATSEGRLTEAFF
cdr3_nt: TGTGCCACCAGCGAAGGCAGGCTCACTGAAGCTTTCTTT

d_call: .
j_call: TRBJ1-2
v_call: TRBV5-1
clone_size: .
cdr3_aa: CASSLDGPQGNYGYTF
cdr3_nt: TGCGCCAGCAGCTTGGACGGACCCCAGGGGAACTATGGCTACACCTTC